The source of this T cell receptor beta chain is a study of shared clonotypes between healthy human individuals. On the study more broadly: Researchers assigned three CD4 naive, three CD4 memory, two CD8 naive and one CD8 memory plate to each donor. Study-wide findings and caveats: What naive subsets generally showed was a larger estimated richness than memory subsets showed. Rarefaction analysis demonstrated incomplete sorted-subset sequencing notwithstanding large depth.

Turning to this clone: As yet, its antigen is unknown.

The germline V and J ends were trimmed by 1 base and 0 bases, with 10 bases remaining between them. Germline V gene sequence: CDR1 MGHRA, CDR2 YSYEKL. This CDR3 comprises 16 residues. This table comes from immunoSEQ multiplex PCR, and its TCRdb copy is limited to in-frame clones, with some not included. The sample records about 100,000 clones, about 63% being singletons. The source of this sequence is a young woman in good health. The chain uses TRBV4-1 and TRBJ1-3, with D unclear. Sequencing was performed on memory CD8+ T cells sorted from blood. Subset described: CD45RO+ cells pooled with CCR7-negative TemRA cells. The CDR3 spells CASSQVWRASGNTIYF. DNA for the CDR3: TGCGCCAGCAGCCAAGTTTGGCGTGCCTCTGGAAACACCATATATTTT.